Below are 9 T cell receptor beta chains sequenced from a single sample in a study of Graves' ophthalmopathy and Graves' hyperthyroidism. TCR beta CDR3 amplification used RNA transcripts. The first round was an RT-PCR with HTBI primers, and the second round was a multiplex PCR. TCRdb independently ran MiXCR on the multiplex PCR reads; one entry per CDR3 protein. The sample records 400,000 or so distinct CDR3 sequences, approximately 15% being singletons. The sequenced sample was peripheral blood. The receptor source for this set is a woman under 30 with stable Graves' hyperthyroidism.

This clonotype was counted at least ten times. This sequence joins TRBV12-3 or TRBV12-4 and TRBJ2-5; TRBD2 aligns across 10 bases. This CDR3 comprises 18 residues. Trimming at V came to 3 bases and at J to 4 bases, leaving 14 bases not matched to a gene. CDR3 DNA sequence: TGTGCCAGCAGTTTTGCCTCCCCCGGGACTAGCGTGACAGAGACCCAGTACTTC. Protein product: CASSFASPGTSVTETQYF.

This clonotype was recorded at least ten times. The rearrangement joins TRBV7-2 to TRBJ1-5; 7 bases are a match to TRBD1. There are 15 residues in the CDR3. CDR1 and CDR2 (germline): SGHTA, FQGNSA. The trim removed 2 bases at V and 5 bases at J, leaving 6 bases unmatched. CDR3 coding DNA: TGTGCCAGCAGCTTATCGTCGACAGGGTATCAGCCCCAGCATTTT. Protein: CASSLSSTGYQPQHF.

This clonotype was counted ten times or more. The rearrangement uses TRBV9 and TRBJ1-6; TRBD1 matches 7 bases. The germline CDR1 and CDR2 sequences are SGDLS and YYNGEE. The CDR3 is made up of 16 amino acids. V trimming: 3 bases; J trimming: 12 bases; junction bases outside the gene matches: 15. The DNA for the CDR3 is TGTGCCAGCAGCGCCGGGACAGTCGCCTCCATTGTACCCCTCCACTTT. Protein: CASSAGTVASIVPLHF.

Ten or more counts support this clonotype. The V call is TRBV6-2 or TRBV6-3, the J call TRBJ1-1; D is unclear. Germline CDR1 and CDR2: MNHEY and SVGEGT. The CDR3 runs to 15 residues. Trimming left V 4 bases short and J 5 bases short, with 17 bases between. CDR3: CASSSFDGGRTEAFF. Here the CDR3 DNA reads TGTGCCAGCAGTTCCTTTGACGGAGGGCGTACTGAAGCTTTCTTT.

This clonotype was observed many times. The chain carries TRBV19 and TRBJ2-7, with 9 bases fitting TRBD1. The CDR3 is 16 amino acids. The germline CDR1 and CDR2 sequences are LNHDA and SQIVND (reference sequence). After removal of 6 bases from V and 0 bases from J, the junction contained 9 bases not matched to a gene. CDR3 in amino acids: CASSADGQGSSYEQYF. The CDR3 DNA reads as TGTGCCAGTAGCGCGGATGGACAGGGGAGCTCCTACGAGCAGTACTTC.

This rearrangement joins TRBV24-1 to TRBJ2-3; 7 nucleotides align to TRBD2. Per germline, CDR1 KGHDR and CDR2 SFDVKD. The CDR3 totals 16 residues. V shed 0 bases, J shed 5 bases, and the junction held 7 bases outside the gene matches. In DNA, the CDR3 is TGTGCCACCAGTGATTTGAGGGCCCGCGGGGGAGATACGCAGTATTTT. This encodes CATSDLRARGGDTQYF.

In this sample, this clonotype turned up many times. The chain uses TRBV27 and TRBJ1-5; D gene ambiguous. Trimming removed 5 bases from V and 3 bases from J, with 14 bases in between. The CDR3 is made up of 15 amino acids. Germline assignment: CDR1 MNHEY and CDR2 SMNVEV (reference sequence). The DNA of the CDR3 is TGTGCCAGCAGTAGGCGTTTTGTCTTCAATCAGCCCCAGCATTTT. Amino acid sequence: CASSRRFVFNQPQHF.

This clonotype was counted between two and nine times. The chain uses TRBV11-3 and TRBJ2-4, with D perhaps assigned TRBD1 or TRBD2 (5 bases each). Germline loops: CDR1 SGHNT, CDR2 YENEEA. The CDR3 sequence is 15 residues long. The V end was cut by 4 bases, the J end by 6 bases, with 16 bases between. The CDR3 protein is CASSSPGTPRNIQYF. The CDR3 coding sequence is TGTGCCAGCAGCTCTCCAGGGACCCCGAGAAACATTCAGTACTTC.

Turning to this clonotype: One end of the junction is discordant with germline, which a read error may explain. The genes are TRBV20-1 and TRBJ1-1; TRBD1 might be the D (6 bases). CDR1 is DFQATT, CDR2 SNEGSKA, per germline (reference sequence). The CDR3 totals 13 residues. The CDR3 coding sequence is TGCAGTGCTAGGAGGGGGGGCGACACTGAAGCTTTATTT. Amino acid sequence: CSARRGGDTEALF.